Below, 10 T cell receptor beta chains from the same sample are listed, as sequenced in a study of a mutant IDH1 vaccine in newly diagnosed glioma. Libraries were prepared by immunoSEQ multiplex PCR; TCRdb keeps only in-frame clonotypes and omits some of them. Counted here are 30,000 to 40,000 clones, approximately 92% occurring once; the ten biggest clones make up 15% to 20%. As to time point: baseline, week 1 (first vaccination visit). This sample's treatment: pre-vaccination baseline after standard-of-care therapy. Sequenced here: PBMCs, sampled from a glioma patient treated with radiotherapy, temozolomide or both. All receptors derive from a man aged 18 to 30 with glioma.

CDR3 sequence (DNA): TGTGCCAGCAGCTTTAGCGGAGACTCCTACGAGCAGTACTTC. Amino acids: CASSFSGDSYEQYF. The chain combines TRBV7-8 with TRBJ2-7, with D possibly matching TRBD2 (6 bases). The CDR3 totals 14 residues. Germline CDR1 is SGHVS and CDR2 is FQNEAQ. V lost 3 bases to trimming and J lost 0 bases, with 9 bases between them.

V and J are TRBV25-1 and TRBJ2-5, with TRBD2 matching over 8 bases. V lost 6 bases, J lost 5 bases, and 8 bases stayed unmatched. The germline gives CDR1 MGHDK, CDR2 SYGVNS. The CDR3 is 14 amino acids. CDR3 region: CASSIGGGQETQYF. The CDR3 bases are TGTGCCAGCAGCATCGGGGGGGGCCAGGAGACCCAGTACTTC.

This clone was seen only once. This chain links TRBV27 with TRBJ2-5; 12 bases map to TRBD1. V shed 5 bases and J 5 bases; nucleotides not matched to a gene: 12. Germline loops: CDR1 MNHEY, CDR2 SMNVEV (reference sequence). CDR3 length: 17 amino acids. CDR3: CASSVYLGTGGLETQYF. In nucleotides, the CDR3 is TGTGCCAGCAGTGTCTATCTGGGGACAGGGGGCCTTGAGACCCAGTACTTC.

V and J are TRBV28 and TRBJ1-5, with D unclear. The CDR3 runs 13 residues. From germline, CDR1 is MDHEN and CDR2 SYDVKM. V lost 2 bases and J 9 bases, leaving 11 bases between the germline ends. The CDR3 loop is CASSLARLGPQHF. CDR3 DNA sequence: TGTGCCAGCAGTTTAGCACGGCTGGGGCCCCAGCATTTT.

V is TRBV6-1 and J is TRBJ2-5; the D is unclear. CDR1 and CDR2 from the germline V gene are MNHNS and SASEGT. The CDR3 sequence is 13 residues long. Deletions cut 6 bases from V and 5 bases from J, with 13 bases between. CDR3 in amino acids: CASRHLLGETQYF. The CDR3 nucleotides read TGTGCCAGCAGACACCTACTTGGGGAGACCCAGTACTTC.

The rearrangement uses TRBV25-1 and TRBJ1-1; D ambiguous. This CDR3 contains 12 residues. In germline, CDR1 is MGHDK, CDR2 SYGVNS. With 3 bases removed from V and 5 bases from J, the gap between germline ends came to 7 bases. In DNA, the CDR3 is TGTGCCAGCAGTGATGGGGTGACTGAAGCTTTCTTT. Translated, it gives CASSDGVTEAFF.

The chain joins TRBV4-1 to TRBJ2-4; D might be TRBD1 or TRBD2, each matching 6 bases. Germline V lookup: CDR1 MGHRA, CDR2 YSYEKL. The CDR3 spans 14 residues. The V gene lost 0 bases and the J gene lost 15 bases, with 18 bases spanning the gap. This CDR3 is CASSQDLPGAIRYF. The CDR3 nucleotides are TGCGCCAGCAGCCAAGATCTCCCGGGGGCAATCAGGTACTTC.

The rearrangement uses TRBV19 and TRBJ1-1; 7 bases are shared with TRBD1. The CDR3 has 14 residues. The V and J ends lost 3 bases and 1 base, in that order; junction bases with no gene match: 2. Germline CDR1 LNHDA, CDR2 SQIVND (reference sequence). The CDR3 DNA reads TGTGCCAGTAGTATCACAGGGGCGAACACTGAAGCTTTCTTT. This gives the protein CASSITGANTEAFF.

In its sample, this clone was seen once. This chain joins TRBV6-1 and TRBJ2-2; 7 bases are a match to TRBD1. This CDR3 has 15 residues. Germline lookup yields CDR1 MNHNS and CDR2 SASEGT. With V trimmed by 2 bases and J by 1 base, 1 base remained unmatched. In DNA, the CDR3 is TGTGCCAGCAGTGAAAACAGGGGGAACACCGGGGAGCTGTTTTTT. Translated, it gives CASSENRGNTGELFF.

This chain uses TRBV2 with TRBJ1-6, with 8 bases identical to TRBD1. V lost 7 bases, J lost 9 bases, and 5 bases stayed unmatched. The CDR3 has 13 amino acids. Germline V gene sequence: CDR1 SNHLY, CDR2 FYNNEI. CDR3 sequence reads: CASNEDRASPLHF. CDR3 sequence (DNA): TGTGCCAGCAATGAGGACAGGGCTTCACCCCTCCACTTT.